What follows are 30 T cell receptor beta chains derived from one specimen sequenced in a study of T cell repertoires in cytomegalovirus infection. In TCRdb, the reads were re-called with MiXCR into one record per CDR3 protein. The sample has roughly 720,000 distinct CDR3 sequences, under 40% seen once; the top ten hold 2.8%. The sequencing sample was made of PBMCs. The receptor source for this set is a human donor in good health (CMV status not recorded). Some clones in this sample may be carry-over from other donors' samples.

J is TRBJ1-6 and V is TRBV6-2 or TRBV6-3, with a weak D call TRBD1 (5 bases). V was pared by 11 bases and J by 10 bases, with 15 bases between. CDR3 size: 12 residues. The V gene's germline CDR1 is MNHEY and CDR2 SVGEGT. The CDR3 reads CAGVTRDSPLHF. DNA for the CDR3: TGTGCCGGGGTGACAAGGGACTCACCCCTCCACTTT.

The chain couples TRBV7-9 to TRBJ2-1; 7 bases map to TRBD1. V gave up 2 bases and J gave up 12 bases; unmatched junction bases: 4. The germline V gene encodes CDR1 SEHNR and CDR2 FQNEAQ (reference sequence). This CDR3 contains 12 residues. CDR3 sequence reads: CASSLNRGGQFF. CDR3 nucleotides: TGTGCCAGCAGCTTAAACAGGGGCGGGCAGTTCTTC.

This clonotype occurred a few times. The chain has TRBV7-2 and TRBJ2-1; 9 positions match TRBD2. Trimming at V came to 4 bases and at J to 10 bases, leaving 14 bases not matched to a gene. The CDR3 contains 16 residues. CDR1 and CDR2 (germline): SGHTA, FQGNSA. Here the CDR3 reads CASSSTLAGLGWEQFF. The CDR3 DNA sequence: TGTGCCAGCAGCTCAACCCTAGCGGGACTGGGTTGGGAGCAGTTCTTC.

The V gene is TRBV29-1, the J gene TRBJ2-5; TRBD2 matches 10 bases. V lost 3 bases to trimming and J lost 2 bases; unmatched junction nucleotides: 0. Germline V gene sequence: CDR1 SQVTM, CDR2 ANQGSEA. CDR3 length: 13 amino acids. CDR3 in DNA: TGCAGCGTTGATAGCGGGGGGCAAGAGACCCAGTACTTC. Translation gives CSVDSGGQETQYF.

V usage is TRBV7-9 and J usage is TRBJ2-1; D unclear. This CDR3 is built from 13 residues. Germline V gives CDR1 SEHNR, CDR2 FQNEAQ (reference sequence). Deletions cut 3 bases from V and 5 bases from J, with 8 bases between. The CDR3 nucleotides are TGTGCCAGCAGCTTTGGAAGGCACAATGAGCAGTTCTTC. It specifies CASSFGRHNEQFF.

This clonotype was recorded many times. This chain links TRBV6-5 with TRBJ1-2; 7 nucleotides align to TRBD1. The CDR3 loop spans 15 amino acids. The J segment lost 5 bases and the V segment lost 2 bases, leaving 8 bases of the junction unmatched. Per germline, CDR1 MNHEY and CDR2 SVGAGI. Written as DNA, the CDR3 is TGTGCCAGCAGTTACCAGGGACAGACCGCATATGGCTACACCTTC. Protein sequence: CASSYQGQTAYGYTF.

V gene TRBV19 combines with J gene TRBJ1-2; TRBD1 aligns across 8 bases. This CDR3 has 15 residues. V was clipped by 8 bases and J by 4 bases; unmatched bases: 12. Per the germline V gene, CDR1 is LNHDA and CDR2 is SQIVND (reference sequence). CDR3 in DNA: TGTGCCAGTTCCCATACAGGGGGAAAGGTCTATGGCTACACCTTC. Translating it yields CASSHTGGKVYGYTF.

This clonotype was observed a few times. The rearrangement uses TRBV3-1 and TRBJ2-7; TRBD1 matches 9 bases. In germline, CDR1 is LGHDT, CDR2 YNNKEL (reference sequence). Trimming took 4 bases from V and 2 from J; bases not matched to a gene: 12. The CDR3 covers 17 residues. CDR3 nucleotides: TGTGCCAGCAGCCGCGGGACAGGGTCCCGAAAAACCTACGAGCAGTACTTC. Translating it yields CASSRGTGSRKTYEQYF.

To note about this clonotype: One end of the junction fails to match germline, which may point to a read error. This rearrangement joins TRBV28 to TRBJ2-7, with a weak D call TRBD2 (6 bases). The CDR3 sequence is 12 residues long. Germline-derived CDR1 and CDR2 are MDHEN and SYDVKM. The CDR3: CASSLGRDLQDF. The CDR3 region has the DNA TGTGCCAGCAGTTTGGGGCGGGACCTCCAAGACTTC. Full variable domain (remainder filled in from reference TRBV28 and TRBJ2-7): DVKVTQSSRYLVKRTGEKVFLECVQDMDHENMFWYRQDPGLGLRLIYFSYDVKMKEKGDIPEGYSVSREKKERFSLILESASTNQTSMYLCASSLGRDLQDFGPGTRLTVT.

The CDR3 nucleotides are TGCAGTGCTGTTAGTCCCGTGGGGACCCAGTACTTC. Translating it yields CSAVSPVGTQYF. The rearrangement uses TRBV20-1 and TRBJ2-5, with unresolved D. The CDR3 loop spans 12 amino acids. V dropped 5 bases and J dropped 7 bases, with 14 bases sitting between them. Per germline, CDR1 DFQATT and CDR2 SNEGSKA (reference sequence).

The chain uses TRBV2 and TRBJ2-2; D could derive from TRBD1 or TRBD2 (5 bases each). The germline CDR1 and CDR2 sequences are SNHLY and FYNNEI. CDR3 size: 15 residues. The V and J ends lost 6 bases and 0 bases respectively, with 11 bases between them. The CDR3 bases are TGTGCCAGCAGCCGGGACGGCGCGAACACCGGGGAGCTGTTTTTT. Encoded protein: CASSRDGANTGELFF.

This clonotype was seen a single time. The chain combines TRBV7-3 with TRBJ2-5; the D gene is possibly TRBD2 (7 bases). The CDR3 is 13 amino acids. Trimming left V 6 bases short and J 4 bases short, with 12 bases between. Germline lookup yields CDR1 SGHTA and CDR2 FQGTGA. The CDR3 loop is CASSTGGGETQYF. DNA for the CDR3: TGTGCCAGCAGTACGGGGGGCGGAGAGACCCAGTACTTC.

This clonotype was counted ten times or more. The chain carries TRBV6-6 and TRBJ2-7, with 8 nucleotides matching TRBD1. Losses at the gene ends were 4 bases for V and 3 bases for J; bases not matched to a gene: 2. The CDR3 loop spans 13 amino acids. In germline, CDR1 is MNHNY, CDR2 SVGAGI (reference sequence). This CDR3 reads CASSFGTGYEQYF. CDR3 bases: TGTGCCAGCAGTTTCGGGACAGGCTACGAGCAGTACTTC.

Of note for this clonotype: This sequence may be a read error, since a much larger clone differs from it by one base. V gene TRBV7-2 combines with J gene TRBJ1-5, with D possibly matching TRBD1 (6 bases). The length of the CDR3 is 14 residues. The V gene's germline CDR1 is SGHTA and CDR2 FQGNSA. Here the CDR3 reads CASSPGGGNQPQRF. The CDR3 bases are TGTGCCAGCAGCCCTGGGGGGGGCAATCAGCCCCAGCGTTTT.

Turning to this clonotype: The conserved phenylalanine or tryptophan normally closing the CDR3 is absent here, so this likely arose from a read error. J is TRBJ2-1 and V is TRBV5-1; 10 bases map to TRBD2. Per the germline V gene, CDR1 is SGHRS and CDR2 is YFSETQ. The CDR3 totals 15 residues. The trim removed 4 bases at V and 5 bases at J, leaving 6 bases unmatched. The CDR3 DNA follows: TGCGCCAGCAGCCTTAGCGGGGGGCAAAACAATGAGCAGTTCTTA. It codes for CASSLSGGQNNEQFL.

The chain has TRBV6-5 and TRBJ1-5, with 9 nucleotides matching TRBD1. Looked up from germline, CDR1 is MNHEY and CDR2 is SVGAGI. Unmatched junction bases numbered 8, after V lost 5 bases and J lost 0 bases. The CDR3 is made up of 17 amino acids. The CDR3 is CASSNTRQGGSNQPQHF. CDR3 nucleotides: TGTGCCAGCAGTAACACAAGACAGGGGGGTAGCAATCAGCCCCAGCATTTT.

There are a few counts of this clonotype. The rearrangement joins TRBV7-4 to TRBJ1-2; D is uncertain. V lost 1 base to trimming and J lost 2 bases, with 11 bases between them. Germline V gives CDR1 SGHVT, CDR2 SQSDAQ. The CDR3 contains 15 residues. The CDR3 region has the DNA TGTGCCAGCAGCTTAGGGCCCAGCATCAACTATGGCTACACCTTC. Amino acids: CASSLGPSINYGYTF.

V is TRBV9 and J is TRBJ2-3; D gene ambiguous. V lost 2 bases to trimming and J lost 4 bases, with 8 bases between them. The V gene's germline CDR1 is SGDLS and CDR2 YYNGEE. The CDR3 contains 13 residues. Here the CDR3 reads CASSVIPPDTQYF. In DNA form, the CDR3 reads TGTGCCAGCAGCGTGATCCCTCCAGATACGCAGTATTTT.

The chain links TRBV20-1 to TRBJ1-1; D may be TRBD1 (6 bases). CDR1 and CDR2 (germline): DFQATT, SNEGSKA (reference sequence). V dropped 6 bases and J dropped 6 bases, with 23 bases sitting between them. The CDR3 sequence is 15 residues long. CDR3 in DNA: TGCAGTGCAAAAACGTATACACCCACAGGGCCTGAAGCTTTCTTT. The encoded protein is CSAKTYTPTGPEAFF.

This clonotype was picked up a small number of times. The chain uses TRBV12-3 or TRBV12-4 and TRBJ2-5, with TRBD1 identical over 8 bases. The CDR3 is made up of 16 amino acids. The junction had 14 bases not matched to a gene; V was cut back by 6 bases and J by 5 bases. CDR3: CASSFRTGRGRETQYF. The CDR3 DNA is TGTGCCAGCAGCTTTCGGACAGGGCGCGGACGGGAGACCCAGTACTTC.

The gene calls are TRBV6-8 and TRBJ2-7; possible D gene TRBD2, 5 bases. CDR1 is MNHGY and CDR2 is SAAAGT in the germline V gene. The CDR3 totals 13 residues. Trimming left V 6 bases short and J 7 bases short, with 16 bases between. CDR3 DNA: TGTGCCAGCAGCCCTCCCGAGGGCCGGGAGCAGTACTTC. Translated: CASSPPEGREQYF.

This sequence joins TRBV20-1 and TRBJ2-3, with TRBD2 matching over 8 bases. CDR1 and CDR2 from the germline V gene are DFQATT and SNEGSKA (reference sequence). With 0 bases clipped from V and 1 base from J, the junction kept 3 bases outside the gene matches. The CDR3 spans 15 residues. As DNA, the CDR3 is TGCAGTGCTAGAGACGGGACTAGGGGCACAGATACGCAGTATTTT. This codes for CSARDGTRGTDTQYF.

The V and J genes are TRBV29-1 and TRBJ2-2; 7 nucleotides agree with TRBD2. CDR1 is SQVTM, CDR2 ANQGSEA, per germline. V shed 4 bases, J shed 5 bases, and the junction held 7 bases outside the gene matches. CDR3 size: 14 residues. Here the CDR3 DNA reads TGCAGCGTTGGGGGCGGGAGCCGGACCGGGGAGCTGTTTTTT. This gives the protein CSVGGGSRTGELFF.

This clonotype appeared a single time. As the CDR3 is not closed by the conserved phenylalanine or tryptophan, this likely results from a read error. This chain links TRBV20-1 with TRBJ2-4; D possibly corresponds to TRBD2 (5 bases). The germline V gene has CDR1 DFQATT and CDR2 SNEGSKA (reference sequence). This CDR3 has 17 residues. V was pared by 3 bases and J by 0 bases, with 18 bases between. The CDR3 DNA sequence: TGCAGTGCTAGTAGGCTAGCAGACTCCTTAGCCAAAAACATTCAGTACTTA. It encodes CSASRLADSLAKNIQYL.

This clonotype was counted ten times or more. V usage is TRBV5-1 and J usage is TRBJ2-6; D ambiguous. Germline V gives CDR1 SGHRS, CDR2 YFSETQ. This CDR3 has 14 amino acids. The germline V and J ends were trimmed by 0 bases and 2 bases, with 3 bases remaining between them. The CDR3 DNA sequence: TGCGCCAGCAGCTTGGGGGCTGGGGCCAACGTCCTGACTTTC. Its translation is CASSLGAGANVLTF.

The V call is TRBV29-1, the J call TRBJ2-1; 7 bases map to TRBD1. J lost 2 bases, V lost 6 bases, and 7 bases had no gene match. Germline-derived CDR1 and CDR2 are SQVTM and ANQGSEA. CDR3 length equals 14 residues. CDR3: CSVARTGAYNEQFF. The CDR3 DNA reads TGCAGCGTCGCCAGAACAGGGGCCTACAATGAGCAGTTCTTC.

The sample holds many counts of this clonotype. V and J are TRBV28 and TRBJ2-7; the D call may be TRBD1 or TRBD2 (5 bases each). The CDR3 covers 14 residues. CDR1 and CDR2 from the germline V gene are MDHEN and SYDVKM. Trimming took 5 bases from V and 3 from J, leaving 14 bases between them. Here the CDR3 reads CASSPPRGFYEQYF. The CDR3 DNA follows: TGTGCCAGCAGTCCTCCTCGGGGCTTCTACGAGCAGTACTTC.

V is TRBV14 and J is TRBJ1-4, with D perhaps TRBD1 (5 bases). The CDR3 covers 16 residues. V gave up 4 bases and J gave up 0 bases, with 12 bases separating them. Germline-derived CDR1 and CDR2 are SGHDN and FVKESK. CDR3 DNA sequence: TGTGCCAGCAGCCGGGGGACGGTTGCAACTAATGAAAAACTGTTTTTT. This codes for CASSRGTVATNEKLFF.

This clonotype came up a few times. The chain recombines TRBV7-2 with TRBJ1-3; 7 bases fit TRBD1. Germline values: CDR1 SGHTA, CDR2 FQGNSA. The J segment lost 2 bases and the V segment lost 4 bases, leaving 5 bases of the junction unmatched. This CDR3 region has 15 residues. CDR3 loop: CASSWEGTAGNTIYF. The CDR3 DNA is TGTGCCAGCAGCTGGGAAGGGACAGCTGGAAACACCATATATTTT.

The chain joins TRBV27 to TRBJ1-1; tentative D call: TRBD1 (5 bases). CDR1 is MNHEY and CDR2 is SMNVEV in the germline V gene (reference sequence). Trimming took off 11 bases at V and 1 base at J, with 29 bases between the two ends. CDR3 length: 18 amino acids. CDR3 residues: CAPIRARNTRGGNTEAFF. DNA of the CDR3: TGTGCCCCGATTAGGGCCAGGAATACCCGCGGGGGGAACACTGAAGCTTTCTTT.